The rows below give T cell receptor beta chains drawn from one sample of a study of blood T cell repertoires in COVID-19. Some clones are missing from TCRdb's copy, which holds only in-frame ones; the method was immunoSEQ multiplex PCR. The table records 50,000 or so clones, 75% to 85% of them present only once. The sequencing input was peripheral blood. These receptors were obtained from a man between 40 and 49 years old with acute or convalescent COVID-19. The CDR3 runs from the conserved cysteine through the conserved F or W. The D gene is left open where the match is weak. Clone size is stated in some rows and not others, as once, few, many or a class when expanded.

j_call v_call d_call clone_size cdr3_aa cdr3_nt
TRBJ1-3 TRBV30 . . CAWSVGPGNTIYF TGTGCCTGGAGTGTGGGCCCTGGAAACACCATATATTTT
TRBJ2-2 TRBV7-2 . . CASSPARVHTGELFF TGTGCCAGCAGCCCTGCGAGGGTGCACACCGGGGAGCTGTTTTTT
TRBJ2-6 TRBV18 . . CASSPPGDWANVLTF TGTGCCAGCTCACCACCGGGGGACTGGGCCAACGTCCTGACTTTC
TRBJ1-5 TRBV2 . . CASRAQRQANQPQHF TGTGCCAGCAGGGCCCAGAGACAGGCGAATCAGCCCCAGCATTTT
TRBJ1-2 TRBV3-1/TRBV3-2 . . CASSREYGYTF TGTGCCAGCAGCCGGGAGTATGGCTACACCTTC
TRBJ1-6 TRBV27 . . CASSSTGTSYSPLHF TGTGCCAGCAGTTCTACCGGGACAAGTTATTCACCCCTCCACTTT
TRBJ1-2 TRBV3-1/TRBV3-2 . once CASSSWGQEKDGYTF TGTGCCAGCAGCTCGTGGGGGCAGGAGAAGGATGGCTACACCTTC
TRBJ2-3 TRBV24-1 TRBD2 . CATRTSGADTQYF TGTGCCACTCGGACTAGCGGAGCAGATACGCAGTATTTT
TRBJ2-7 TRBV6-5 . . CASSYRGHVYEQYF TGTGCCAGCAGTTACCGAGGCCACGTATACGAGCAGTACTTC
TRBJ1-3 TRBV9 . . CASSLRWGGSSGNTIYF TGTGCCAGCAGTCTTCGCTGGGGGGGGAGCTCTGGAAACACCATATATTTT
TRBJ2-3 TRBV6-1 . . CASSEGGPGDTQYF TGTGCCAGCAGTGAAGGGGGCCCTGGAGATACGCAGTATTTT
TRBJ1-3 TRBV5-1 TRBD1 . CASSFTGAAGNTIYF TGCGCCAGCAGCTTCACAGGGGCGGCGGGAAACACCATATATTTT
TRBJ2-3 TRBV30 TRBD2 . CAWSGSWTSGTRDTQYF TGTGCCTGGAGCGGCTCTTGGACTAGCGGTACGAGGGATACGCAGTATTTT
TRBJ2-4 TRBV5-1 TRBD1 once CASSLDGTALAKNIQYF TGCGCCAGCAGCTTGGACGGGACAGCCTTAGCCAAAAACATTCAGTACTTC
TRBJ2-5 TRBV20-1 TRBD2 . CSASPPSGLSRETQYF TGCAGTGCTAGTCCCCCTAGCGGGTTGAGCAGGGAGACCCAGTACTTC
TRBJ1-1 TRBV7-9 . . CASSLAQGNTEAFF TGTGCCAGCAGCTTAGCACAGGGGAACACTGAAGCTTTCTTT
TRBJ2-3 TRBV5-1 TRBD2 . CASSSLAGATDTQYF TGCGCCAGCAGCTCTCTAGCGGGGGCTACAGATACGCAGTATTTT
TRBJ1-5 TRBV2 . once CASSGGNQPQHF TGTGCCAGCTCGGGGGGCAATCAGCCCCAGCATTTT
TRBJ1-6 TRBV9 . few CASSVEQEGSPLHF TGTGCCAGCAGCGTAGAACAGGAGGGTTCACCCCTCCACTTT
TRBJ2-3 TRBV30 TRBD2 few CAWSVIAGRLDTQYF TGTGCCTGGAGTGTGATAGCGGGGAGGTTAGATACGCAGTATTTT
TRBJ1-5 TRBV6-5 . . CASSATQGTNQPQHF TGTGCCAGCAGCGCCACACAGGGTACCAATCAGCCCCAGCATTTT
TRBJ2-3 TRBV24-1 TRBD1 . CATSDTGQADTQYF TGTGCCACCAGTGACACTGGACAGGCGGATACGCAGTATTTT
TRBJ2-1 TRBV3-1/TRBV3-2 TRBD1 . CASSPALRDRGGNEQFF TGTGCCAGCAGCCCGGCCCTCCGGGACAGGGGTGGCAATGAGCAGTTCTTC
TRBJ2-5 TRBV7-2 . once CASSLFIGLTQETQYF TGTGCCAGCAGCTTATTTATAGGACTGACTCAAGAGACCCAGTACTTC
TRBJ2-7 TRBV18 TRBD1 . CASSLSRQGVFDEQYF TGTGCCAGCTCATTATCGAGACAGGGAGTATTCGACGAGCAGTACTTC
TRBJ2-7 TRBV7-6 TRBD1 . CASSLETGTAAYEQYF TGTGCCAGCAGCTTAGAGACCGGGACAGCGGCCTACGAGCAGTACTTC
TRBJ2-2 TRBV11-2 TRBD2 . CASSLGTSTGELFF TGTGCCAGCAGCTTGGGGACTAGCACCGGGGAGCTGTTTTTT
TRBJ1-2 TRBV2 TRBD1 . CASEEQPGQGNYGYTF TGTGCCAGCGAAGAACAACCGGGACAGGGTAACTATGGCTACACCTTC
TRBJ1-1 TRBV29-1 . . CSVVTVLRTEAFF TGCAGCGTTGTTACAGTCTTGAGAACTGAAGCTTTCTTT
TRBJ2-1 TRBV15 . . CATSRDKEWLAGNEQFF TGTGCCACCAGCAGAGATAAGGAGTGGCTAGCTGGCAATGAGCAGTTCTTC
TRBJ2-7 TRBV20-1 . few CSANPGTF TGCAGTGCCAACCCGGGAACCTTC
TRBJ1-2 TRBV6-5 TRBD1 few CASNSGTVMGGYTF TGTGCCAGCAATTCGGGGACAGTCATGGGTGGCTACACCTTC
TRBJ1-1 TRBV25-1 TRBD1 medium-sized CASPGARDRGRSEAFF TGTGCCAGCCCGGGGGCACGGGACAGGGGGAGGTCTGAAGCTTTCTTT
TRBJ2-3 TRBV24-1 TRBD1 . CATSDFGTGDSDTQYF TGTGCCACCAGTGATTTTGGGACAGGGGATTCAGATACGCAGTATTTT
TRBJ1-5 TRBV24-1 . . CATSDQGVRPQHF TGTGCCACCAGTGACCAAGGGGTTCGGCCCCAGCATTTT
TRBJ2-7 TRBV20-1 . . CSASSGHEQYF TGCAGTGCTAGTAGCGGTCACGAGCAGTACTTC
TRBJ1-1 TRBV24-1 TRBD1 . CATRDRANTEAFF TGTGCCACCAGAGACAGGGCCAACACTGAAGCTTTCTTT
TRBJ1-3 TRBV18 . few CASSQTEGPGNTIYF TGTGCCAGCTCACAGACGGAGGGCCCTGGAAACACCATATATTTT
TRBJ1-2 TRBV28 . . CASSLAQFYGYTF TGTGCCAGCAGTTTAGCTCAGTTCTATGGCTACACCTTC
TRBJ2-3 TRBV9 . . CASSVGGMFSTDTQYF TGTGCCAGCAGCGTAGGGGGCATGTTTTCTACAGATACGCAGTATTTT
TRBJ2-7 TRBV12-3/TRBV12-4 TRBD1 . CASSLDRGEQYF TGTGCCAGCAGTTTGGACAGGGGCGAGCAGTACTTC
TRBJ2-7 TRBV6-2/TRBV6-3 . . CASSYSPLLPSAGAYEQYF TGTGCCAGCAGTTACTCCCCCCTACTGCCTAGCGCCGGGGCCTACGAGCAGTACTTC
TRBJ2-3 TRBV12-3/TRBV12-4 . . CASGGGGLKQYF TGTGCCAGCGGTGGGGGGGGCCTAAAGCAGTATTTT
TRBJ1-4 TRBV6-5 TRBD1 . CASSSGTANEKLFF TGTGCCAGCAGCTCCGGGACAGCTAATGAAAAACTGTTTTTT
TRBJ1-3 TRBV5-1 . . CASSLLGAPGNTIYF TGCGCCAGCAGCTTACTGGGGGCTCCCGGAAACACCATATATTTT
TRBJ1-4 TRBV5-4 TRBD1 . CASSRDSTNEKLFF TGTGCCAGCAGCCGGGACAGTACTAATGAAAAACTGTTTTTT
TRBJ2-1 TRBV19 TRBD2 . CASSTLAGRRYNEQFF TGTGCCAGTAGTACATTAGCGGGGAGGCGCTACAATGAGCAGTTCTTC
TRBJ1-3 TRBV5-4 . . CASSLANPGTSGNTIYF TGTGCCAGCAGCCTTGCTAATCCCGGGACTTCTGGAAACACCATATATTTT
TRBJ1-6 TRBV5-1 TRBD1 . CASSLGTGGDSPLHF TGCGCCAGCAGCTTAGGGACAGGGGGGGATTCACCCCTCCACTTT
TRBJ1-2 TRBV28 TRBD1 . CASSPGGTGYGYTF TGTGCCAGCAGTCCCGGGGGGACAGGGTATGGCTACACCTTC
TRBJ2-7 TRBV7-2 TRBD1 . CASSRGQYYEQYF TGTGCCAGCAGCCGGGGACAGTACTACGAGCAGTACTTC
TRBJ2-3 TRBV19 TRBD1 . CASTPRGRGIPDTQYF TGTGCCAGTACCCCACGAGGCAGGGGGATACCAGATACGCAGTATTTT
TRBJ2-2 TRBV6-6 . . CASSGQLHTGELFF TGTGCCAGCAGTGGACAGCTTCACACCGGGGAGCTGTTTTTT
TRBJ2-2 TRBV27 TRBD1 . CASSSPDRVDTGELFF TGTGCCAGCAGTTCACCGGACAGGGTGGACACCGGGGAGCTGTTTTTT
TRBJ2-7 TRBV19 . . CASSIRTALYEQYF TGTGCCAGTAGTATCCGGACAGCCCTCTACGAGCAGTACTTC